This entry is about one T cell receptor (beta chain). In this sample, this clonotype turned up many times. No antigen is known for it. Base qualities are not provided; no much larger clone lies one nucleotide away. This specimen belongs to a study of read filtering for tumor transcriptome and immune sequencing (dated by TCRdb to 2018 to 2020). About the investigation overall: The cohort was composed of some 17 male and 14 to 15 female patients, with a mean age of about 65 years and an age range of roughly 45 to 85. One main goal was a read-filtering strategy for immune repertoire data, in particular deciding whether clonotypes backed by only one read should be removed. Whole-transcriptome libraries were prepared with the TruSeq RNA Access Library Prep Kit after DNase treatment. Using the same bone marrow samples, the study ran both targeted immune repertoire sequencing and bulk whole-transcriptome sequencing and then compared the TCR repertoires from each method. By revised international staging, roughly 8 patients were R-ISS I, under 20 were R-ISS II and more than five were R-ISS III. TCR-region mapped reads per sample ranged from about 4 to 10.27 million with IR-seq versus only 85 to 1273 with RNA-seq.

Bone marrow was sampled from every patient at the time of active disease. Ficoll-Hypaque density gradient centrifugation was used to isolate the bone marrow mononuclear cells. CD138-negative cells were obtained by negative selection after labeling with CD138 magnetic microbeads on a MACS separator, removing myeloma plasma cells. The purity of the isolated cells was checked by flow cytometry with CD138 antibodies on an Attune NxT. Total RNA was extracted with TRIzol reagent and quantified with a NanoDrop spectrophotometer. Paired RNA-seq and IR-seq were performed on the CD138-negative bone marrow sample of each patient. V is pared back by 4 bases and J by 7 bases, with 14 bases lying between the germline termini. Looking up the germline V gene yields CDR1 SQVTM and CDR2 ANQGSEA. Measured from the cysteine to the phenylalanine, the CDR3 is 13 residues long. The retained sequence is limited to the CDR3, 39 bases, with the frame set at the first base.

TCR libraries were built from 400 ng RNA with the Immunoverse kit, using molecular barcoded adaptors covering alpha/delta and beta/gamma chains. The same RNA used for transcriptome sequencing was used for TCR library preparation. TCR libraries were sequenced on an Illumina HiSeq 4000 with 2 x 150 cycles. In the original analysis: With MiXCR, TCR reads were aligned to human V, D, J and C references and assembled into CDR3 clonotypes, with quality filtering and error correction included. The tcR package in R was used for analysis of clonotype counts and gene usage diversity. Raw mapping reads were checked after the RNA-seq reads had been mapped by STAR aligner version 2.5.3a onto the human GRCh37 genome. To test the effect of sequencing depth on detected clonotypes, IR-seq fastq files were randomly downsampled using Seqtk 1.3. In TCRdb, the public reads were trimmed at Q25 with fastp and aligned with MiXCR, with productive beta chains retained. CDR3 protein duplicates are merged, each entry listing the most common genes and DNA. These V and J calls originate from TCRdb's pipeline instead of the authors' own analysis. This sample is represented by more than 45,000 distinct CDR3 sequences; roughly 19% of them were singletons. Over 15% of the sample is taken by the ten largest.

The paper as a whole reports these results and caveats: In IR-seq, single-read clonotypes were approximately 80% of clonotypes but 3.5% to 4% of total reads; in RNA-seq they were over 65% of clonotypes and 44.6% of reads. The sorted CD138-negative fraction was not purified T cells but a mixed bone marrow immune population. Clonotypes were captured by IR-seq at much higher depth and more reliably than by RNA-seq, and smaller IR-seq throughput was sufficient for identification of most shared clonotypes. The correlation between IR-seq and RNA-seq shared clonotype proportions rose when single-read clonotypes were removed.

The TCR was taken from a donor older than 35 with multiple myeloma. This chain is built from TRBV29-1 and TRBJ1-5; the D gene identity is not certain. Specimen: a population of CD138-negative cells sorted from bone marrow. The meaning of the sample's cell subset or site label: bone marrow mononuclear cells depleted of CD138+ plasma/myeloma cells by negative magnetic selection. The DNA sequence is given as TGCAGCGTTGCGCAGGACCTCGGCCAGCCCCAGCATTTT. This translates into CSVAQDLGQPQHF.